This T cell receptor beta chain was captured in a study of glioma-infiltrating T cells after dendritic cell vaccination. CDR1 and CDR2 from the germline V gene are LNHNV and YYDKDF (reference sequence). This CDR3 has 15 amino acids. Trimming cost V 1 base and J 4 bases, with 10 bases left between them. Only patients with spare fresh-frozen tumor and over two years of follow-up were included. The repertoire was sequenced with immunoSEQ multiplex PCR; TCRdb's copy has only in-frame clones and lacks some. Of about 95,000 clones listed, about 83% are singletons. The chain combines TRBV15 with TRBJ1-4; D gene ambiguous. The source is a human donor with glioblastoma. The starting material was blood, obtained before dendritic cell vaccination. CDR3 coding DNA: TGTGCCACCAGCAGAGTGGCGGAGATTAATGAAAAACTGTTTTTT. Translated, it gives CATSRVAEINEKLFF.